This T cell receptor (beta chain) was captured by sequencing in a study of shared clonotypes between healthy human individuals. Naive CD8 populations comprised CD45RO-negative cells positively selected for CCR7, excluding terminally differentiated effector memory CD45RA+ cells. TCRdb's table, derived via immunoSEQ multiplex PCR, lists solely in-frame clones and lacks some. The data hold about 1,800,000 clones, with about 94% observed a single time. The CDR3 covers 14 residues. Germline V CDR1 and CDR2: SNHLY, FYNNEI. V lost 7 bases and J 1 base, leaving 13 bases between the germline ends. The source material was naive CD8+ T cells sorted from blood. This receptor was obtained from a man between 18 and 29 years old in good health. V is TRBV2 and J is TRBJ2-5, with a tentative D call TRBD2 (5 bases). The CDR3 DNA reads TGTGCCAGCACCCCCCCGGGGTTCCAAGAGACCCAGTACTTC. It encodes CASTPPGFQETQYF.